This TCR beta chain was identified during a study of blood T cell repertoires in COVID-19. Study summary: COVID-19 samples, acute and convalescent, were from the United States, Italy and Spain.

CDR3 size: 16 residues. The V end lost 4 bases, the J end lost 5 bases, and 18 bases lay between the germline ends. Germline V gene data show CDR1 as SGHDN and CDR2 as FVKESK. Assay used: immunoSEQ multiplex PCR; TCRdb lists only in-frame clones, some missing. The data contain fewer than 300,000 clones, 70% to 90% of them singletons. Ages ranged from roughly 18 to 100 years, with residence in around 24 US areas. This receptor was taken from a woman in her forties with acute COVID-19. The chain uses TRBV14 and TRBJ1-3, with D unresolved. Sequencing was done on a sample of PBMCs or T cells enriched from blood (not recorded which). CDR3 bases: TGTGCCAGCAGCCGCAGACCCGGGTCTCTGCGAAACACCATATATTTT. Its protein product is CASSRRPGSLRNTIYF.